A selection of T cell receptor beta chains follows, all from one sample in a study of T cell changes during pregnancy in multiple sclerosis. Assay used: immunoSEQ multiplex PCR; TCRdb lists only in-frame clones, some missing. The sample includes 50,000 or so clones, roughly 90% of them seen just once. The sequences come from CD4+ T cells from peripheral blood mononuclear cells, collected after pregnancy. The receptors originated from a female donor with multiple sclerosis, enrolled in a pregnancy study. The CDR3 runs from the conserved cysteine through the conserved F or W. The order of the fields is D gene, clone size, J gene, V gene, CDR3 DNA, CDR3 protein. D genes are given only for firm matches. Rows may omit the clone size; those that give it use once, few, many or a size class.

>.|.|TRBJ2-1|TRBV6-6
TGTGCCAGCAGCCGACTCGGGCAGGGGAACTATGAGCAGTTCTTC
CASSRLGQGNYEQFF
>.|.|TRBJ2-7|TRBV27
TGTGCCAGCAGCTTAAAGGGCGGGGGCTCTCCCTACGAGCAGTACTTC
CASSLKGGGSPYEQYF
>.|.|TRBJ1-2|TRBV27
TGTGCCAGCGGGCAGGGCTATGGCTACACTTTC
CASGQGYGYTF
>TRBD2|.|TRBJ2-1|TRBV18
TGTGCCAGCTCACCCCCGGGACTAGCGGGAGCATCTGAGCAGTTCTTC
CASSPPGLAGASEQFF
>TRBD1|.|TRBJ2-7|TRBV28
TGTGCCAGCAGTTTTAGGGGACAGGGCTACGAGCAGTACTTC
CASSFRGQGYEQYF
>.|once|TRBJ1-2|TRBV6-6
TGTGCCAGCCACGGGGGTAACTATGGCTACACCTTC
CASHGGNYGYTF
>.|.|TRBJ2-5|TRBV18
TGTGCCAGCTCGCGATTCCAGGGAGAGACCCAGTACTTC
CASSRFQGETQYF
>TRBD1|few|TRBJ2-1|TRBV19
TGTGCCAGTAGTATAATGCCGACAGGGGGCTACCACAATGAGCAGTTCTTC
CASSIMPTGGYHNEQFF
>TRBD1|.|TRBJ2-6|TRBV5-8
TGTGCCAGCGCCTTACAGGGGCCCTCTGGGGCCAACGTCCTGACTTTC
CASALQGPSGANVLTF
>TRBD2|.|TRBJ2-7|TRBV11-1
TGTGCCAGCAGCTTACAAAGATCCGGGACTAGCGGTCTGTACTTC
CASSLQRSGTSGLYF
>TRBD1|.|TRBJ1-2|TRBV6-1
TGTGCCTTACAGGGGGAGGATTATGGCTACACCTTC
CALQGEDYGYTF
>.|once|TRBJ1-1|TRBV6-5
TGTGCCAGCAGTTACGCCGGGGTAAGGGGGAAAGCTTTCTTT
CASSYAGVRGKAFF
>.|.|TRBJ2-7|TRBV27
TGTGCCAGCAGTTATGCACAGGGACTATCCTACGAGCAGTACTTC
CASSYAQGLSYEQYF
>TRBD1|.|TRBJ2-7|TRBV23-1
TGCGCCAGCAGTCCCAAAGACAGGGGAATAGACGAGCAGTACTTC
CASSPKDRGIDEQYF
>TRBD1|.|TRBJ2-5|TRBV27
TGTGCCAGCAGTCTTTATAAGGGACAGGGAGGTATGGAGACCCAGTACTTC
CASSLYKGQGGMETQYF
>TRBD1|.|TRBJ2-7|TRBV7-2
TGTGCCAGCAGCTTTGACAGGGGGCGAGACGAGCAGTACTTC
CASSFDRGRDEQYF
>.|.|TRBJ2-7|TRBV7-8
TGTGCCAGCAGCCTGGCAAACGAGCAGTACTTC
CASSLANEQYF
>.|few|TRBJ1-1|TRBV9
TGTGCCAGCAGCGTTACCGGGACAATGGGGACTGAAGCTTTCTTT
CASSVTGTMGTEAFF
>TRBD1|.|TRBJ1-4|TRBV5-5
TGTGCCAGCAGCCCGCCGGGACAGGGGGTGCGGAAACTGTTTTTT
CASSPPGQGVRKLFF
>TRBD1|.|TRBJ1-6|TRBV9
TGTGCCAGCAGCTACAGGGGGCTGAATTCACCCCTCCACTTT
CASSYRGLNSPLHF
>TRBD2|.|TRBJ2-1|TRBV5-1
TGCGCCAGCAGCTTGGCGACTAGCGGGAGTCTGGGTGAGCAGTTCTTC
CASSLATSGSLGEQFF
>.|.|TRBJ1-1|TRBV27
TGTGCCAGCAGACCCCTGGCCGGGTCTGAAGCTTTCTTT
CASRPLAGSEAFF
>.|.|TRBJ2-3|TRBV7-2
TGTGCCAGCAGGAATGTCTTGGAGCGCACAGATACGCAGTATTTT
CASRNVLERTDTQYF
>.|.|TRBJ1-5|TRBV10-3
TGTGCCATCGGACAAAATAGCAATCAGCCCCAGCATTTT
CAIGQNSNQPQHF
>.|.|TRBJ2-1|TRBV2
TGTGCCAGCAGTGAAGCCGTGAGCTTAGCCTACAATGAGCAGTTCTTC
CASSEAVSLAYNEQFF
>TRBD1|.|TRBJ2-3|TRBV6-5
TGTGCCAGCAGAAAACAGGGGGCCTTTGATACGCAGTATTTT
CASRKQGAFDTQYF
>.|.|TRBJ1-4|TRBV28
TGTGCCAGCAGTCCCTCGGGGTCCGGCGAAAAACTGTTTTTT
CASSPSGSGEKLFF
>.|.|TRBJ1-4|TRBV7-9
TGTGCCAGCAGCAGGGGAGGAACTAATGAAAAACTGTTTTTT
CASSRGGTNEKLFF
>.|.|TRBJ2-2|TRBV21-1
TGTGCCAGCAGCCTTGGGGGACTAGCGGGAGAGATTAGGACCGGGGAGCTGTTTTTT
CASSLGGLAGEIRTGELFF
>.|.|TRBJ1-3|TRBV23-1
TGCGCCAGCAGTCACCCGGAGCCCTCTGGAAACACCATATATTTT
CASSHPEPSGNTIYF
>TRBD1|.|TRBJ2-2|TRBV4-3
TGCGCCAGCAGCCAAGGGGACAGTAACACCGGGGAGCTGTTTTTT
CASSQGDSNTGELFF
>.|.|TRBJ1-3|TRBV30
TGTGCCTGGAGTAGGGACTCCGGCTCTGGAAACACCATATATTTT
CAWSRDSGSGNTIYF
>TRBD1|.|TRBJ2-2|TRBV5-4
TGTGCCAGCAGCTTGGAGGCCGGACAGGGGGTCGGGGAGCTGTTTTTT
CASSLEAGQGVGELFF
>TRBD2|.|TRBJ2-5|TRBV11-3
TGTGCCAGCAGCTTAGATTTCGGGAGGGGATCGGAGACCCAGTACTTC
CASSLDFGRGSETQYF
>.|.|TRBJ1-2|TRBV11-3
TGTGCCAGCAGCTTAGAATCCCCTTTTTCGGGAGGGCAGGTTGGCTACACCTTC
CASSLESPFSGGQVGYTF
>.|.|TRBJ2-3|TRBV4-2
TGTGCCAGCAGCCAAGATAAAAGCGGGAGCACAGATACGCAGTATTTT
CASSQDKSGSTDTQYF
>.|.|TRBJ1-3|TRBV9
TGTGCCAGCAGCGTAGCAGGGGCTCTCTCTGGAAACACCATATATTTT
CASSVAGALSGNTIYF
>.|.|TRBJ2-5|TRBV7-6
TGTGCCAGCAGCCCGCGTACCCGTGAGACCCAGTACTTC
CASSPRTRETQYF
>TRBD2|.|TRBJ2-1|TRBV6-1
TGTGCCAGCAGTGATCGGATGGCGGGAGGAAACAATGAGCAGTTCTTC
CASSDRMAGGNNEQFF
>.|.|TRBJ2-5|TRBV4-2
TGTGCCAGCAGCCCGGAGGGTGTAGAGACCCAGTACTTC
CASSPEGVETQYF
>TRBD2|.|TRBJ2-1|TRBV30
TGTGCCTGGAGTAGCCGAACGGGACTAGCGACTTACAATGAGCAGTTCTTC
CAWSSRTGLATYNEQFF
>.|.|TRBJ1-3|TRBV15
TGTGCCACCAGCAGAGACCCTTCCGGAAACACCATATATTTT
CATSRDPSGNTIYF
>.|.|TRBJ1-2|TRBV23-1
TGCGCCAGCAGTACCAGGGTAAGTGGCTACACCTTC
CASSTRVSGYTF
>.|.|TRBJ1-4|TRBV4-2
TGTGCCAGCAGCCAAGCGAGGGATGCAACTAATGAAAAACTGTTTTTT
CASSQARDATNEKLFF
>.|.|TRBJ2-3|TRBV6-1
TGTGCCAGCAGTCTTTCACATTTCACAGATACGCAGTATTTT
CASSLSHFTDTQYF
>.|.|TRBJ2-3|TRBV28
TGTGCCAGCAGAAGTAGCTATACGCAGTATTTT
CASRSSYTQYF
>.|.|TRBJ2-7|TRBV19
TGTGCCAGTAGCGCCGAGGAATCGCAGTACTTC
CASSAEESQYF
>TRBD1|.|TRBJ1-2|TRBV4-3
TGCGCCAGCAGCCAAGCAGGGGGCTCTAACTATGGCTACACCTTC
CASSQAGGSNYGYTF
>.|.|TRBJ1-3|TRBV29-1
TGCAGCGTTGAAGGGCGGGGGGCGACGGGAAACACCATATATTTT
CSVEGRGATGNTIYF
>TRBD1|.|TRBJ2-5|TRBV2
TGTGCCAGCACCGGGGACAGGATGGGGACCCAGTACTTC
CASTGDRMGTQYF
>TRBD1|.|TRBJ1-1|TRBV18
TGTGCCAGCTCACCGGGAACAGGGGGGAACACTGAAGCTTTCTTT
CASSPGTGGNTEAFF